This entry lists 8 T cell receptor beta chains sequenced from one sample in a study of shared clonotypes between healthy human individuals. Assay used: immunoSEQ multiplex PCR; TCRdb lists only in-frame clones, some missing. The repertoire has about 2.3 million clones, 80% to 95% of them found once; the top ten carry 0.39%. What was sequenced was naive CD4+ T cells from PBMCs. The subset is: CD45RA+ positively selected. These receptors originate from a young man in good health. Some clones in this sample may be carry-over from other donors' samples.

DNA for the CDR3: TGCAGCGTCCTACAGGGGCCTGGAAACACCATATATTTT. Its translation is CSVLQGPGNTIYF. The rearrangement joins TRBV29-1 to TRBJ1-3; TRBD1 matches 7 bases. The CDR3 runs to 13 residues. The V segment lost 6 bases and the J segment 2 bases; nucleotides outside the gene matches: 4. The V gene's germline CDR1 is SQVTM and CDR2 ANQGSEA.

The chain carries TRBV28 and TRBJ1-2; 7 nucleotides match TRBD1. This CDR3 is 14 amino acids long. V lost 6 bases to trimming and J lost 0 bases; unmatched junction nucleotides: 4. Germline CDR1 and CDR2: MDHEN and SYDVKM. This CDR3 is CASRGTVSNYGYTF. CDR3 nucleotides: TGTGCCAGCAGGGGGACAGTGTCTAACTATGGCTACACCTTC.

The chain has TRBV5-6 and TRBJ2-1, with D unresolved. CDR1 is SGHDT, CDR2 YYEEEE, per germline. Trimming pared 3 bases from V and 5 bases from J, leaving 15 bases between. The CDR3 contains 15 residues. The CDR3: CASSSSGPRHNEQFF. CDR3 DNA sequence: TGTGCCAGCAGCTCGAGTGGTCCCAGGCACAATGAGCAGTTCTTC.

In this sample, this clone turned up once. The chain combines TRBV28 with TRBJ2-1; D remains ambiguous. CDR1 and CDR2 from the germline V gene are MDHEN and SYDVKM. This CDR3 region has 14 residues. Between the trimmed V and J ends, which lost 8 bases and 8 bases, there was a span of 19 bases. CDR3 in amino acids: CASRKTRAPHEQFF. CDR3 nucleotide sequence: TGTGCCAGCCGAAAGACCCGGGCCCCCCATGAGCAGTTCTTC. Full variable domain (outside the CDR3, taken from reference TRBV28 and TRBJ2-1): DVKVTQSSRYLVKRTGEKVFLECVQDMDHENMFWYRQDPGLGLRLIYFSYDVKMKEKGDIPEGYSVSREKKERFSLILESASTNQTSMYLCASRKTRAPHEQFFGPGTRLTVL.

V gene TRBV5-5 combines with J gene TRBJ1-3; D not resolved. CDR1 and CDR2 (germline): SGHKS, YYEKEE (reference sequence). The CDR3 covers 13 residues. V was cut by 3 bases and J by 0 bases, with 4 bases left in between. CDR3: CASSSVSGNTIYF. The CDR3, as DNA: TGTGCCAGCAGCTCAGTCTCTGGAAACACCATATATTTT.

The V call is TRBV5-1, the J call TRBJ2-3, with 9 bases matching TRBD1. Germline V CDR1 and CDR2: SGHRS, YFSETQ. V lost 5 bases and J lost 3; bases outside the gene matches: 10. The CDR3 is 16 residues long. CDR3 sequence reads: CASRSEQGARTDTQYF. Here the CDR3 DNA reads TGCGCCAGCAGGAGCGAACAGGGGGCACGAACAGATACGCAGTATTTT.

Here the CDR3 reads CASSPASEAYEQYF. CDR3 in DNA: TGTGCCAGCTCACCAGCTAGCGAGGCCTACGAGCAGTACTTC. The rearrangement uses TRBV18 and TRBJ2-7, with D maybe TRBD2 (6 bases). The CDR3 is 14 residues long. The V end lost 2 bases, the J end lost 2 bases, and 10 bases lay between the germline ends. The V gene's germline CDR1 is KGHSH and CDR2 LQKENI.

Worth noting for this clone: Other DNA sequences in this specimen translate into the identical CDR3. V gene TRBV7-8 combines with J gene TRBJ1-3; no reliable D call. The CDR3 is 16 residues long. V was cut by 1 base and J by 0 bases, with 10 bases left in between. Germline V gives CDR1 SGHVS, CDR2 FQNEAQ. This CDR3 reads CASSLVVRSSGNTIYF. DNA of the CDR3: TGTGCCAGCAGCTTAGTTGTACGGAGCTCTGGAAACACCATATATTTT. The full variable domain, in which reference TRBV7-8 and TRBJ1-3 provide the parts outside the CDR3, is GAGVSQSPRYKVAKRGQDVALRCDPISGHVSLFWYQQALGQGPEFLTYFQNEAQLDKSGLPSDRFFAERPEGSVSTLKIQRTQQEDSAVYLCASSLVVRSSGNTIYFGEGSWLTVV.